Detailed here is one TCR beta chain. Its antigen is as yet unknown. This sample was taken from a study of OX40 agonist ivuxolimab in advanced cancers. General observations from the study: Compared with CD4+, CD8+ T cells on average had more expanded clones.

Blood samples were obtained at baseline, cycle 4 day 1, and cycle 7 day 1. Libraries were prepared by immunoSEQ multiplex PCR; TCRdb keeps only in-frame clonotypes and omits some of them. Of roughly 72,000 clones listed, over 70% are singletons. CDR1 and CDR2 from the germline V gene are LNHNV and YYDKDF (reference sequence). This CDR3 has 17 residues. Trimming pared 0 bases from V and 0 bases from J, leaving 12 bases between. The rearrangement joins TRBV15 to TRBJ1-5; tentatively, D is TRBD1 (5 bases). The specimen comprised CD4+ or CD8+ T cells sorted from blood, sampled in a trial of the OX40 agonist ivuxolimab. This sequence was found in an adult with an advanced solid tumor such as melanoma, head and neck, liver or kidney cancer. As DNA, the CDR3 is TGTGCCACCAGCAGAGATCTTGGGGGAAATAGCAATCAGCCCCAGCATTTT. Its protein is CATSRDLGGNSNQPQHF.